Included here is one T cell receptor (beta chain) sequence, with context. The antigen is undetermined. One junction end does not reproduce the germline sequence, and a read error may be involved. Together with a sample-barcoded 5' primer, a J-beta primer mix was included in a second PCR lasting roughly 6 to 12 cycles. Carrying 12 random nucleotides, a template-switch adaptor labeled each individual cDNA molecule. From the 5' RACE reads, TCRdb called clonotypes with MiXCR, one entry per CDR3 protein. The profile shows over 600,000 distinct CDR3 sequences, about 45% of them singletons. These data belong to a study of blood T cells in healthy people across ages. The CDR3 runs to 14 residues. Germline CDR1 reads SGHTA; CDR2 reads FQGNSA. General study results and limits: With age, beta diversity per million T cells declined roughly linearly, significantly by 30 to 50.

Sequences were obtained from blood. This receptor was obtained from an elderly man in good health. This chain uses TRBV7-2 with TRBJ2-1; D gene ambiguous. The CDR3 DNA is TGTGCCAGCAGCTTAGTGCGCTCCTACACTGAGCAGTTCTTC. Residues: CASSLVRSYTEQFF.